These T cell receptor beta chains were read from a single sample in a study of post-analysis software for immune sequencing data. TCRdb reanalysed the PCR reads using MiXCR and keeps one entry per CDR3 protein. The sample shows 650,000 to 850,000 distinct CDR3 sequences, 46% of them seen only once. The material sequenced was blood. All receptors come from a girl between 5 and 17 years old with multiple sclerosis. The conserved cysteine and the conserved F or W are not part of the CDR3 here. The order of the fields is D gene, J gene, clone size, V gene, CDR3 length, CDR3 protein. The D gene is left open where the match is weak. Clone size is shown for a subset of rows, as once, few, many or a class of expanded clone.

TRBD2 TRBJ2-7 many TRBV20-1 12 SARDPGTSREQY
- TRBJ1-2 - TRBV13 12 ASSLGRGGYGYT
- TRBJ2-5 - TRBV24-1 14 ATSDSAGLPKETQY
- TRBJ2-1 - TRBV7-2 11 ASSLGMFGEQF
- TRBJ1-1 - TRBV6-5 14 ASSYSVSGGNTEAF
- TRBJ1-2 - TRBV6-6 13 ASGSDRLSGGGYT
TRBD1 TRBJ2-4 - TRBV10-3 12 AISERGQGNIQY
TRBD2 TRBJ2-1 - TRBV20-1 14 SASTLAGARFNEQF
TRBD1 TRBJ1-1 few TRBV6-4 11 ASSDEQGARAF
- TRBJ2-5 - TRBV7-7 11 ASSLGPLETQY
- TRBJ2-1 - TRBV11-2 11 ASSYGLHNEQF
- TRBJ2-5 - TRBV12-3/TRBV12-4 11 ASTRDQQETQY
TRBD1 - - TRBV20-1 9 SAGPGGKQY
- TRBJ2-7 few TRBV5-4 12 ASSFPGAQEEQY
TRBD1 TRBJ1-5 few TRBV5-1 14 ASSLDGTGGGQPQH
TRBD1 TRBJ1-1 - TRBV10-3 12 AISGTGGATEAF
- TRBJ2-1 many TRBV20-1 13 SASYWAGKHNEQF
TRBD1 TRBJ1-4 - TRBV12-3/TRBV12-4 16 ASSSGTVYTATNEKLF
- TRBJ1-2 - TRBV20-1 12 SASSGSLNYGYT
TRBD1 TRBJ1-2 - TRBV2 12 ASSVGTDPYGYT
TRBD2 TRBJ2-3 - TRBV6-5 16 ASSYLATSGSGVDTQY
TRBD1 TRBJ1-2 few TRBV4-1 13 ASSQTGQGPDGYT
- TRBJ2-3 - TRBV5-1 12 ASRAAPSTDTQY